Listed below are T cell receptor beta chains from one sample, sequenced in a study of immunodeficiency. Sequencing was performed with immunoSEQ multiplex PCR; in TCRdb, only in-frame clones are kept and a portion is missing. Of approximately 3,100 clones listed, 70% to 90% are singletons. Sequencing was performed on CD8+ T cells from blood. Receptors originate from a human donor in good health. The CDR3 runs from the conserved cysteine through the conserved F or W. Each record gives: D gene, J gene, clone size, V gene, CDR3 DNA, CDR3 protein. D genes are given only for firm matches. Expanded clones are given a class, and other clones once, few, many or no size at all.

TRBD2	TRBJ2-3	-	TRBV19	TGTGCCACCGGACTAGCGAGCACAGATACGCAGTATTTT	CATGLASTDTQYF
-	TRBJ1-5	-	TRBV19	TGTGCCAGTAGTATAGTCGCAGGTCAGCCCCAGCATTTT	CASSIVAGQPQHF
-	TRBJ1-3	-	TRBV2	TGTGCCAGCATGGGAGGGGAAAACACCATATATTTT	CASMGGENTIYF
TRBD2	TRBJ2-5	once	TRBV28	TGTGCCAGCAGCCAAGGACTAGCGGGAGGCCTCGCCGAGGCCCAGTACTTC	CASSQGLAGGLAEAQYF
-	TRBJ2-7	-	TRBV15	TGTGCCACCAGCAGTTTCGGCAGTCCCTCCTACGAGCAGTACTTC	CATSSFGSPSYEQYF
-	TRBJ1-3	-	TRBV9	TGTGCCAGCAGCGTAGCTTCAGGAGGGGATTCTGGAAACACCATATATTTT	CASSVASGGDSGNTIYF
-	TRBJ1-1	-	TRBV11-3	TGTGCCAGCAGCCAGGACAACACTGAAGCTTTCTTT	CASSQDNTEAFF
-	TRBJ2-4	-	TRBV6-5	TGTGCCAGCAGTTACTCCAGCGTGGGCATTCAGTACTTC	CASSYSSVGIQYF
-	TRBJ1-1	-	TRBV20-1	TGCAGTGCCAGTGAAGACAACACTGAAGCTTTCTTT	CSASEDNTEAFF
-	TRBJ1-2	-	TRBV2	TGTGCCAGCAGTGACAGACCTGGCTACACCTTC	CASSDRPGYTF
TRBD2	TRBJ2-2	-	TRBV4-1	TGCGCCAGCAGCCAAGCCCCTAGCGGGAGTACCGGGGAGCTGTTTTTT	CASSQAPSGSTGELFF
TRBD1	TRBJ1-1	once	TRBV5-6	TGTGCCAGCAGCTTGGTCGACAGGGAGGTAACTGAAGCTTTCTTT	CASSLVDREVTEAFF
-	TRBJ1-2	few	TRBV30	TGTGCCTGGAGTGATGGCAGGGCCTATGGCTACACCTTC	CAWSDGRAYGYTF
TRBD2	TRBJ2-3	-	TRBV11-3	TGTGCCAGCAGCTTCCTAGCGGGAGTAGCAGATACGCAGTATTTT	CASSFLAGVADTQYF
-	TRBJ2-7	once	TRBV10-2	TGCGCCAGCAGTATGATCACCTACGAGCAGTACTTC	CASSMITYEQYF
TRBD2	TRBJ2-3	-	TRBV7-8	TGTGCCAGCAAGCGGGAGCTAGCGGGGGGGCCTCGCACAGATACGCAGTATTTT	CASKRELAGGPRTDTQYF
-	TRBJ2-1	-	TRBV13	TGTGCCAGCACTAAGGGGCTAGCGACGTACAATGAGCAGTTCTTC	CASTKGLATYNEQFF
-	TRBJ2-1	once	TRBV9	TGTGCCAGCAGCGCGGGGACCGAGGGGTATGAGCAGTTCTTC	CASSAGTEGYEQFF
-	TRBJ2-7	-	TRBV4-1	TGCGCCAGCAGCCAAGAACTAGTATCCTACGAGCAGTACTTC	CASSQELVSYEQYF
TRBD1	TRBJ2-7	-	TRBV6-6	TGTGCCAGCGGACAGGGTGAAATGTACTTC	CASGQGEMYF
-	TRBJ2-5	-	TRBV3-1/TRBV3-2	TGTGCCAGCAGCCAAGATCCGGCCCAAGAGACCCAGTACTTC	CASSQDPAQETQYF
-	TRBJ2-1	large	TRBV5-8	TGTGCCAGCAGCTGGGGGACTTGGGTTCTCCATGAGCAGTTCTTC	CASSWGTWVLHEQFF
TRBD2	TRBJ2-1	-	TRBV9	TGTGCCAGCAGCGTCGACGGGGGGGCCTACAATGAGCAGTTCTTC	CASSVDGGAYNEQFF
-	TRBJ2-1	-	TRBV2	TGTGCCAGCAGTGTAACTAGCTCCTACAATGAGCAGTTCTTC	CASSVTSSYNEQFF
-	TRBJ2-5	-	TRBV6-6	TGTGCCAGCTCGCACCTCGAGATCGTCCAAGAGACCCAGTACTTC	CASSHLEIVQETQYF
-	TRBJ2-3	-	TRBV7-9	TGTGCCAGCAGCGAAAGTCACGGCACAGATACGCAGTATTTT	CASSESHGTDTQYF
-	TRBJ2-7	-	TRBV29-1	TGCAGCGTTGAAGAGTCCAGGAAGGGAGGCGAGCAGTACTTC	CSVEESRKGGEQYF
-	TRBJ2-7	-	TRBV10-2	TGCGCCAGCAGTGGGAGCTCCTACGAGCAGTACTTC	CASSGSSYEQYF
-	TRBJ2-1	-	TRBV4-1	TGCGCCAGCAGCCAGGGGGGCGAGCAGTTCTTC	CASSQGGEQFF
-	TRBJ2-7	-	TRBV7-9	TGTGCCAGCAGCTCGGATCCAATGACCTACGAGCAGTACTTC	CASSSDPMTYEQYF
-	TRBJ1-2	-	TRBV28	TGTGCCAGCAGTTTTAGGGCAGAAGATGGCTACACCTTC	CASSFRAEDGYTF